This T cell receptor (beta chain) was retrieved from a study of cytomegalovirus exposure and HLA in healthy donors. Study-level findings and limits: Accurate prediction of most subjects' HLA-A and HLA-B alleles from TCR beta sequences was reported. Reportedly, a later analysis found an Asian-associated ancestry cluster had fewer N-insertions than the approximately 700-donor mean. About 87% or about 30% of the time was how often most TCR beta V segments were productive, according to an earlier analysis.

Vbeta (60) and Jbeta (13) primers were used in the PCR. Measured with immunoSEQ multiplex PCR; TCRdb has only the in-frame clones, and not every one. The table records 95,000 to 130,000 clones, approximately 81% of them present only once. Note on this clone: Antigen unknown.

The germline V and J ends were trimmed by 5 bases and 2 bases, with 9 bases remaining between them. Germline CDR1 reads SNHLY; CDR2 reads FYNNEI. The CDR3 consists of 14 residues. Sample: PBMCs. The TCR comes from a woman in her 30s in good health and CMV-seronegative. The chain recombines TRBV2 with TRBJ2-2; D not certain. CDR3 in amino acids: CASSPQHNTGELFF. DNA of the CDR3: TGTGCCAGCAGTCCACAACATAACACCGGGGAGCTGTTTTTT.